This entry lists 25 T cell receptor beta chains sequenced from one sample in a study of cytomegalovirus exposure and HLA in healthy donors. With 60 Vbeta and 13 Jbeta primers, the PCR was carried out. TCRdb's table, derived via immunoSEQ multiplex PCR, lists solely in-frame clones and lacks some. The repertoire has some 93,000 clones, roughly four fifths of them found once; the top ten carry approximately 3.9%. Sequenced sample: PBMCs. The receptor set was obtained from a man aged 45-60 years in good health and CMV-seronegative.

This clone has only a few counts. The chain joins TRBV11-2 to TRBJ2-7; possible D gene TRBD2, 7 bases. Trimming removed 1 base at V and 2 bases at J, with 18 bases between. The CDR3 covers 17 residues. CDR1 SGHAT and CDR2 FQNNGV come from the germline V gene. The CDR3: CASSLAAWGGHTYEQYF. CDR3 DNA: TGTGCCAGCAGCTTAGCGGCTTGGGGGGGGCATACCTACGAGCAGTACTTC.

The DNA of the CDR3 is TGCGCCAGCAGTCATCCCGAAGGGTACAGGCGCTACTATGGCTACACCTTC. Translated: CASSHPEGYRRYYGYTF. This sequence joins TRBV23-1 and TRBJ1-2, with D possibly TRBD1 on 5 matching bases. TRBV23-1 is reported as an ORF; its role is uncertain. The V and J ends lost 3 bases and 3 bases respectively, with 20 bases between them. The CDR3 spans 17 residues.

The J gene is TRBJ1-2, the V gene TRBV19, with a weak D call TRBD1 (6 bases). This CDR3 is built from 13 residues. In germline, CDR1 is LNHDA, CDR2 SQIVND (reference sequence). The V end was cut by 5 bases, the J end by 8 bases, with 15 bases between. In DNA form, the CDR3 reads TGTGCCAGTAGTCTCCGAACAGGGAACGGCTACACCTTC. Translated, it gives CASSLRTGNGYTF.

This clone occurred once. The rearrangement joins TRBV5-1 to TRBJ2-1; 11 bases fit TRBD2. This CDR3 comprises 15 residues. Germline CDR1 and CDR2: SGHRS and YFSETQ. V lost 1 base, J lost 3 bases, and 0 bases stayed unmatched. The CDR3 DNA reads as TGCGCCAGCAGCTTGACTAGCGGGAGCTACAATGAGCAGTTCTTC. Its translation is CASSLTSGSYNEQFF.

The chain employs TRBV7-2 and TRBJ1-2; possibly TRBD1 for D (6 bases). V was trimmed by 4 bases and J by 8 bases, leaving 17 bases between them. Germline V CDR1 and CDR2: SGHTA, FQGNSA. This CDR3 comprises 14 residues. CDR3 in DNA: TGTGCCAGCAGCTCGGACCGGACAGCTCGAGGCTACACCTTC. This translates into CASSSDRTARGYTF.

This clone was recorded only once. The rearrangement joins TRBV7-2 to TRBJ1-1, with D tentatively TRBD1 (5 bases). The germline V gene has CDR1 SGHTA and CDR2 FQGNSA. The length of the CDR3 is 14 residues. V lost 7 bases to trimming and J lost 4 bases, with 16 bases between them. CDR3 region: CASTLTPGVTEAFF. CDR3 in DNA: TGTGCCAGCACGTTAACCCCGGGGGTCACTGAAGCTTTCTTT.

Here the CDR3 reads CASSPRGFHEQYF. In nucleotides, the CDR3 is TGTGCCAGCAGTCCCCGGGGTTTCCACGAGCAGTACTTC. The chain combines TRBV6-5 with TRBJ2-7, with TRBD2 as a possible D gene (5 bases). The germline V and J ends were trimmed by 5 bases and 5 bases, with 13 bases remaining between them. CDR3 size: 13 residues. From germline, CDR1 is MNHEY and CDR2 SVGAGI.

On this clone itself: One end of the junction fails to match germline, which may point to a read error. This chain links TRBV7-7 with TRBJ2-5, with 7 bases that match TRBD1. CDR3 length: 14 residues. Per germline, CDR1 SSHAT and CDR2 FNYEAQ (reference sequence). CDR3 sequence: CASSRQGPRETQYF. CDR3 coding DNA: TGTGCTAGCAGCCGACAGGGCCCCCGGGAGACCCAGTACTTC.

V usage is TRBV18 and J usage is TRBJ1-1, with TRBD1 matching over 10 bases. The CDR3 length is 15 residues. Germline loops: CDR1 KGHSH, CDR2 LQKENI. J gave up 5 bases and V 4 bases, and 7 bases lay outside the gene matches. The CDR3, as DNA: TGTGCCAGCTCACTCGGGACAGGGGCCCGAACTGAAGCTTTCTTT. Protein product: CASSLGTGARTEAFF.

V is TRBV6-1 and J is TRBJ2-3, with TRBD2 matching 12 bases. The germline CDR1 and CDR2 sequences are MNHNS and SASEGT. V lost 5 bases and J lost 2; bases outside the gene matches: 2. CDR3 length: 15 amino acids. This CDR3 reads CASSWTSGTTDTQYF. CDR3 DNA sequence: TGTGCCAGCAGTTGGACTAGCGGGACCACAGATACGCAGTATTTT.

This clone was found a few times. The chain carries TRBV21-1 and TRBJ2-6; the table's D call, TRBD1, has no DNA check behind it. TRBV21-1 is a pseudogene. The CDR3 loop spans 17 amino acids. The CDR3 sequence: CASITTGDRSGANVLTF. CDR3 nucleotide sequence: TGTGCCAGCATTACGACCGGGGACAGGTCCGGGGCCAACGTCCTGACTTTC.

The rearrangement uses TRBV9 and TRBJ2-1, with a weak D call TRBD1 (6 bases). Trimming took off 2 bases at V and 1 base at J, with 7 bases between the two ends. The CDR3 sequence is 14 residues long. The germline gives CDR1 SGDLS, CDR2 YYNGEE. The CDR3 sequence is CASSVDSSYNEQFF. The CDR3, as DNA: TGTGCCAGCAGCGTGGACAGTTCCTACAATGAGCAGTTCTTC.

The rearrangement uses TRBV19 and TRBJ1-4; 7 positions match TRBD1. Trimming took 6 bases from V and 5 from J; bases not matched to a gene: 9. Germline values: CDR1 LNHDA, CDR2 SQIVND (reference sequence). CDR3 size: 15 residues. The DNA for the CDR3 is TGTGCCAGTAGGCAAGAGAGACAGGGCAATGAAAAACTGTTTTTT. Amino acid sequence: CASRQERQGNEKLFF. Filled out from reference TRBV19 and TRBJ1-4, the complete variable domain reads DGGITQSPKYLFRKEGQNVTLSCEQNLNHDAMYWYRQDPGQGLRLIYYSQIVNDFQKGDIAEGYSVSREKKESFPLTVTSAQKNPTAFYLCASRQERQGNEKLFFGSGTQLSVL.

This clone was counted between two and nine times. The chain is built from TRBV27 and TRBJ2-7, with TRBD1 matching 8 bases. From germline, CDR1 is MNHEY and CDR2 SMNVEV (reference sequence). The V gene end was trimmed by 0 bases and the J gene end by 3 bases; junction bases not matched to a gene: 4. The CDR3 spans 15 residues. DNA for the CDR3: TGTGCCAGCAGTTTATCCCCAGGGGGCGGCTACGAGCAGTACTTC. This gives the protein CASSLSPGGGYEQYF.

This sequence joins TRBV4-2 and TRBJ2-1; 11 nucleotides align to TRBD2. CDR1 is LGHNA, CDR2 YNFKEQ, per germline. Trimming removed 0 bases from V and 12 bases from J; junction bases left unmatched: 4. The CDR3 contains 14 residues. The chain's CDR3 is CASSQERLAGLQFF. CDR3 DNA sequence: TGTGCCAGCAGCCAAGAACGACTAGCGGGACTGCAGTTCTTC.

J is TRBJ1-2 and V is TRBV7-3; 8 bases line up with TRBD1. This CDR3 contains 13 residues. Trimming took 5 bases from V and 8 from J; bases not matched to a gene: 7. Germline-derived CDR1 and CDR2 are SGHTA and FQGTGA. The CDR3 reads CASSATGEGGYTF. Here the CDR3 DNA reads TGTGCCAGCAGCGCGACAGGGGAGGGGGGCTACACCTTC.

This clone appeared once. The J gene is TRBJ2-7, the V gene TRBV6-6; 8 positions agree with TRBD2. The CDR3 length is 14 residues. The V segment lost 6 bases and the J segment 2 bases; nucleotides outside the gene matches: 6. Germline assignment: CDR1 MNHNY and CDR2 SVGAGI (reference sequence). CDR3 in DNA: TGTGCCAGCAGAGTCGGGGGGGTAGCCTACGAGCAGTACTTC. It is translated as CASRVGGVAYEQYF.

This clone has more than one count but fewer than ten. J is TRBJ2-1 and V is TRBV7-3; 14 nucleotides line up with TRBD2. The V segment lost 5 bases and the J segment 8 bases; nucleotides outside the gene matches: 14. The CDR3 covers 18 residues. CDR1 is SGHTA and CDR2 is FQGTGA in the germline V gene. The CDR3 is CASSRIPGLAGDNYEQFF. Written as DNA, the CDR3 is TGTGCCAGCAGCCGTATTCCGGGACTAGCGGGAGATAATTATGAGCAGTTCTTC.

The table lists this clone with a few counts. The chain recombines TRBV5-1 with TRBJ2-7; 7 bases align to TRBD1. The germline V gene has CDR1 SGHRS and CDR2 YFSETQ. The V segment lost 0 bases and the J segment 1 base; nucleotides outside the gene matches: 1. This CDR3 has 14 residues. The CDR3 region has the DNA TGCGCCAGCAGCTTGGGCAGGGGGTCCTACGAGCAGTACTTC. Translating gives CASSLGRGSYEQYF.

This clone was counted many times. The chain combines TRBV28 with TRBJ2-1; the match to TRBD2 covers 8 bases. CDR3 size: 16 residues. Germline assignment: CDR1 MDHEN and CDR2 SYDVKM. V lost 3 bases and J lost 4; bases outside the gene matches: 8. CDR3 coding DNA: TGTGCCAGCAGTTTGGGGAGCGGGAGTTTTTACAATGAGCAGTTCTTC. Translated, it gives CASSLGSGSFYNEQFF.

The CDR3 here is CASSLTGSTDTQYF. In nucleotides, the CDR3 is TGTGCCAGCAGTCTTACAGGGAGCACAGATACGCAGTATTTT. The rearrangement joins TRBV6-5 to TRBJ2-3, with D possibly being TRBD1 (6 bases). Germline loops: CDR1 MNHEY, CDR2 SVGAGI. V gave up 5 bases and J gave up 0 bases, with 9 bases separating them. The CDR3 is 14 residues long.

The CDR3 region has the DNA TGTGCCAGTAGTATGAGCAAGGGGGATGGTGACACTGAAGCTTTCTTT. It translates to CASSMSKGDGDTEAFF. The rearrangement joins TRBV19 to TRBJ1-1, with D possibly being TRBD1 (6 bases). The CDR3 is 16 residues long. Germline V lookup: CDR1 LNHDA, CDR2 SQIVND (reference sequence). The germline V and J ends were trimmed by 3 bases and 3 bases, with 17 bases remaining between them.

V and J are TRBV28 and TRBJ1-1; D gene ambiguous. The CDR3 is 13 residues long. With 5 bases removed from V and 3 bases from J, the gap between germline ends came to 10 bases. Germline assignment: CDR1 MDHEN and CDR2 SYDVKM. The CDR3 reads CASSRPGDTEAFF. CDR3 DNA sequence: TGTGCCAGCAGTCGTCCCGGGGACACTGAAGCTTTCTTT.

V is TRBV4-2 and J is TRBJ1-5, with 11 bases that match TRBD1. This CDR3 spans 16 amino acids. Germline V gene data show CDR1 as LGHNA and CDR2 as YNFKEQ. J was trimmed by 9 bases and V by 1 base; bases with no gene match: 8. The CDR3, as DNA: TGTGCCAGCAGCCAAGGATACCGGGACAGGGGGGGGCCCCAGCATTTT. It translates to CASSQGYRDRGGPQHF.

This chain uses TRBV19 with TRBJ2-7; 10 bases agree with TRBD1. Unmatched junction bases numbered 15, after V lost 4 bases and J lost 9 bases. The germline V gene encodes CDR1 LNHDA and CDR2 SQIVND (reference sequence). This CDR3 contains 16 residues. The CDR3 spells CASSTPGGDRGRGQYF. The CDR3 nucleotides are TGTGCCAGTAGTACCCCGGGCGGAGACAGGGGGCGCGGGCAGTACTTC.